This TCR beta chain appears in the sequencing data of a study of blood T cell repertoires in COVID-19. Background on the study: Some COVID-19 samples were acute and others convalescent; all came from the United States, Italy and Spain. PBMCs, B-cell-depleted T cells, or T cells were the source of the cDNA or gDNA that made up the material.

Authors' methods: Quantification of nucleated cells was approximated via reference gene primer amplification. The data were produced by immunoSEQ multiplex PCR, yet TCRdb's version contains in-frame clones alone and is incomplete. V, J and clone size derive from that table, while D and trimming were established from the DNA sequence. The sample lists some 130,000 clones; approximately 80% were seen once. The V end was cut by 3 bases, the J end by 7 bases, with 13 bases between. The CDR3 totals 15 residues. Germline CDR1 is MNHEY and CDR2 is SMNVEV (reference sequence). The sequencing input was peripheral blood. This sequence joins TRBV27 and TRBJ1-6; D unclear. This clonotype originated in a man in his sixties who had recovered from COVID-19. CDR3 coding DNA: TGTGCCAGCAGTTTGAGGTACGGGTCGAATTCACCCCTCCACTTT. Amino acid sequence: CASSLRYGSNSPLHF.